The sample holds many counts of the clone carrying this T cell receptor (beta chain). What it binds is not known. The data are from a study of T cells after posttransplantation cyclophosphamide. The CDR3 is 13 residues long. Trimming took 5 bases from V and 8 from J, leaving 11 bases between them. CDR1 is SGHRS, CDR2 YFSETQ, per germline. Busulfan-fludarabine conditioning, marrow transplant, and cyclophosphamide on days +3 and +4 were administered. Notes on the study in general: TRB overlap between skin or GI tissue T cells and blood was limited. Donor-recipient repertoire similarity was low at 1-2 months, rising over year one. TRB clonality was highly associated with recipient CMV seropositivity and reactivation.

Assay: immunoSEQ multiplex PCR; the TCRdb copy retains only in-frame clones and omits some. This sample has under 15,000 clones, each found more than once. The sequence came from a female patient aged 35-55 years who received an allogeneic stem cell transplant from a related donor, was CMV-positive, and had acute GVHD only. The graft donor may account for some of the T cells. The chain links TRBV5-1 to TRBJ1-6; D gene unclear. Sequencing used PBMCs, obtained after allogeneic stem cell transplant with posttransplant cyclophosphamide. The CDR3 DNA reads as TGCGCCAGCAGGGCGGCGCCGGATTCACCCCTCCACTTT. Its protein is CASRAAPDSPLHF.